A single T cell receptor beta chain is shown here with its context. Its antigen is undetermined. J gave up 2 bases and V 11 bases, and 6 bases lay outside the gene matches. The CDR3 spans 14 residues. Germline CDR1 MDHEN, CDR2 SYDVKM. Researchers ran the PCR with 60 Vbeta and 13 Jbeta primers. The data were produced by immunoSEQ multiplex PCR, yet TCRdb's version contains in-frame clones alone and is incomplete. Among some 200,000 clones listed, just under 70% were seen once. This record comes from a study of cytomegalovirus exposure and HLA in healthy donors. The study, taken as a whole, reports: Later work found most CMV-associated TCR beta chains apparently HLA-restricted. The records held CMV serostatus as the only immune exposure information. Reported performance of the classifier showed diagnosis of cytomegalovirus status with high specificity and sensitivity.

The sequencing input was PBMCs. The rearrangement links TRBV28 to TRBJ1-6, with TRBD1 matching over 7 bases. The clonotype comes from a man between 35 and 55 years old in good health and CMV-seropositive. DNA of the CDR3: TGTGCCGGTCAGGGGGGTCCCTATAATTCACCCCTCCACTTT. Residues: CAGQGGPYNSPLHF.